Shown below are 12 T cell receptor beta chains from a single sample sequenced in a study of T cells of healthy individuals. Each CDR3 protein gets one entry after TCRdb re-called the 5' RACE reads with MiXCR. The sample has 40,000 to 65,000 distinct CDR3 sequences, roughly 14% seen once. Source of these receptors: a human donor in good health.

Only a few counts were recorded for this clonotype. The chain combines TRBV29-1 with TRBJ1-1; the D gene is possibly TRBD1 (6 bases). The CDR3 has 12 residues. The V gene's germline CDR1 is SQVTM and CDR2 ANQGSEA. V shed 6 bases and J shed 2 bases, with 10 bases lying between them. CDR3 protein: CSVKQGNTEAFF. The CDR3 nucleotides read TGCAGCGTAAAACAGGGAAACACTGAAGCTTTCTTT.

This clonotype was picked up a small number of times. The chain combines TRBV20-1 with TRBJ1-1, with no clear D. CDR1 and CDR2 (germline): DFQATT, SNEGSKA (reference sequence). CDR3 length equals 15 residues. Trimming shortened V by 3 bases and J by 2 bases, and 16 bases separated the two germline ends. The CDR3 here is CSARGKGLPNTEAFF. CDR3 bases: TGCAGTGCTAGGGGGAAGGGTTTACCAAACACTGAAGCTTTCTTT.

This clonotype has a handful of counts. V and J are TRBV11-2 and TRBJ2-7; TRBD1 matches at 10 bases. With 4 bases clipped from V and 5 bases from J, the junction kept 8 bases outside the gene matches. CDR3 length equals 15 residues. The germline CDR1 and CDR2 sequences are SGHAT and FQNNGV. Here the CDR3 reads CASSSGGDRGDEQYF. The CDR3 region has the DNA TGTGCCAGCAGCTCGGGGGGGGACAGGGGCGACGAGCAGTACTTC.

This clonotype was seen many times. The CDR3 loop is CSVETSGVIEQFF. CDR3 in DNA: TGCAGCGTTGAAACTAGCGGGGTTATTGAGCAGTTCTTC. This sequence joins TRBV29-1 and TRBJ2-1; 10 nucleotides match TRBD2. Germline loops: CDR1 SQVTM, CDR2 ANQGSEA. Losses at the gene ends were 2 bases for V and 9 bases for J; bases not matched to a gene: 4. This CDR3 comprises 13 residues.

Only a few counts were recorded for this clonotype. V usage is TRBV20-1 and J usage is TRBJ2-2; 10 nucleotides line up with TRBD2. Looked up from germline, CDR1 is DFQATT and CDR2 is SNEGSKA (reference sequence). The CDR3 is 18 residues long. V lost 0 bases, J lost 5 bases, and 12 bases stayed unmatched. The CDR3 DNA reads as TGCAGTGCTAGAGATCGTCTAGCGGGAGCGCTAAGGACCGGGGAGCTGTTTTTT. The encoded protein is CSARDRLAGALRTGELFF.

J is TRBJ2-1 and V is TRBV4-3; tentative D call: TRBD1 (6 bases). Trimming left V 3 bases short and J 3 bases short, with 15 bases between. This CDR3 has 16 amino acids. The V gene's germline CDR1 is LGHNA and CDR2 YSLEER. CDR3 loop: CASSQNTGTVYNEQFF. DNA of the CDR3: TGCGCCAGCAGCCAGAATACAGGGACGGTCTACAATGAGCAGTTCTTC.

J is TRBJ1-3 and V is TRBV3-1, with D possibly being TRBD1 (6 bases). This CDR3 comprises 16 residues. Looked up from germline, CDR1 is LGHDT and CDR2 is YNNKEL (reference sequence). V lost 5 bases to trimming and J lost 4 bases, with 18 bases between them. The CDR3 loop reads CASSEMGGGFGNTIYF. In DNA, the CDR3 is TGTGCCAGCAGCGAAATGGGGGGCGGATTCGGAAACACCATATATTTT.

There are many counts of this clonotype. The V call is TRBV29-1, the J call TRBJ1-2; maybe TRBD1 (6 bases). Trimming cost V 4 bases and J 7 bases, with 13 bases left between them. Looked up from germline, CDR1 is SQVTM and CDR2 is ANQGSEA. The CDR3 loop spans 12 amino acids. The CDR3 loop reads CSVARGVGGYTF. DNA for the CDR3: TGCAGCGTTGCCAGGGGAGTAGGTGGCTACACCTTC.

There are many counts of this clonotype. This chain links TRBV9 with TRBJ1-2; D gene ambiguous. This CDR3 has 13 amino acids. The V gene lost 0 bases and the J gene lost 4 bases, with 7 bases spanning the gap. The germline gives CDR1 SGDLS, CDR2 YYNGEE. Written as DNA, the CDR3 is TGTGCCAGCAGCGTAGACGGCTCCTATGGCTACACCTTC. Protein product: CASSVDGSYGYTF.

This clonotype has a handful of counts. The chain has TRBV4-3 and TRBJ1-4; no clear D gene. The germline gives CDR1 LGHNA, CDR2 YSLEER. V gave up 0 bases and J gave up 8 bases, with 10 bases separating them. CDR3 length: 14 residues. This CDR3 is CASSQDSRGEKLFF. DNA for the CDR3: TGCGCCAGCAGCCAAGACAGCCGAGGGGAAAAACTGTTTTTT.

The J gene is TRBJ1-1, the V gene TRBV4-1, with 7 bases lining up with TRBD1. The CDR3 totals 15 residues. J gave up 0 bases and V 3 bases, and 4 bases lay outside the gene matches. Germline loops: CDR1 MGHRA, CDR2 YSYEKL. CDR3 DNA: TGCGCCAGCAGCCACCCACAGGGGATGAACACTGAAGCTTTCTTT. Amino acid sequence: CASSHPQGMNTEAFF.

This clonotype was picked up many times. The rearrangement joins TRBV18 to TRBJ1-3; possibly TRBD1 for D (5 bases). V gave up 3 bases and J gave up 6 bases, with 9 bases separating them. In germline, CDR1 is KGHSH, CDR2 LQKENI. CDR3 length: 13 residues. CDR3 bases: TGTGCCAGCTCACCTGGCAGGGAAAACACCATATATTTT. Its translation: CASSPGRENTIYF.